This passage covers 11 T cell receptor beta chains from one sample sequenced in a study of blood T cells in healthy people across ages. Together with a sample-barcoded 5' primer, a J-beta primer mix was included in a second PCR lasting roughly 6 to 12 cycles. TCRdb re-derived calls from the 5' RACE reads in MiXCR, one entry per CDR3 protein. The sample includes some 1.4 million distinct CDR3 sequences, about 40% of them seen just once. The specimen sequenced was blood. The receptors were gathered from a young woman in good health.

The genes are TRBV9 and TRBJ2-2, with D possibly called TRBD1 or TRBD2 (6 bases each). Trimming stripped 0 bases from V and 4 bases from J, with 13 bases between. Germline V gene sequence: CDR1 SGDLS, CDR2 YYNGEE. CDR3 length: 16 amino acids. CDR3: CASSVAVKGGTGELFF. The CDR3 DNA reads as TGTGCCAGCAGCGTAGCTGTGAAGGGGGGCACCGGGGAGCTGTTTTTT.

The rearrangement links TRBV29-1 to TRBJ2-7; D is unclear. Germline V CDR1 and CDR2: SQVTM, ANQGSEA. The CDR3 consists of 13 residues. V was shortened by 3 bases and J by 6 bases, with 15 bases between the two germline ends. CDR3 DNA: TGCAGCGTTGACGGTCTGGGTTTAGGCGAGCAGTACTTC. Its protein product is CSVDGLGLGEQYF.

The chain is built from TRBV12-3 or TRBV12-4 and TRBJ2-3, with TRBD2 matching 8 bases. V shed 3 bases and J 1 base; nucleotides not matched to a gene: 9. This CDR3 is built from 17 residues. DNA for the CDR3: TGTGCCAGCAGTTTGGGTAGCGGGGTGGAGGGCACAGATACGCAGTATTTT. Amino acid sequence: CASSLGSGVEGTDTQYF.

This rearrangement joins TRBV2 to TRBJ1-1, with TRBD1 as a possible D gene (5 bases). Trimming took 6 bases from V and 5 from J, leaving 19 bases between them. CDR1 and CDR2 (germline): SNHLY, FYNNEI. CDR3 length: 15 residues. CDR3 nucleotides: TGTGCCAGCAGGGAGACAGTGGGCGGAGGAACTGAAGCTTTCTTT. It is translated as CASRETVGGGTEAFF.

In its sample, this clonotype was seen a few times. The genes are TRBV28 and TRBJ2-1; perhaps D is TRBD1 or TRBD2 (6 bases each). CDR1 is MDHEN, CDR2 SYDVKM, per germline. The V end was cut by 6 bases, the J end by 7 bases, with 22 bases between. This CDR3 region has 16 residues. The CDR3 DNA follows: TGTGCCAGCAGCCAAAGTCGGGGGCCCTTTAATAATGAGCAGTTCTTC. As protein: CASSQSRGPFNNEQFF.

A few counts support this clonotype. The rearrangement joins TRBV18 to TRBJ1-1; maybe TRBD1 (5 bases). The length of the CDR3 is 11 residues. Trimming pared 10 bases from V and 6 bases from J, leaving 12 bases between. Germline lookup yields CDR1 KGHSH and CDR2 LQKENI. CDR3 sequence (DNA): TGTGCCACCGAGGGGAGCGCTGAAGCTTTCTTT. It codes for CATEGSAEAFF.

The CDR3 reads CASSGVAGGSYNEQYF. CDR3 nucleotides: TGCGCCAGCAGCGGCGTAGCGGGAGGATCCTACAATGAGCAGTACTTC. This chain connects TRBV5-1 to TRBJ2-1, with TRBD2 matching 10 bases. Near its end, the DNA agrees better with TRBJ2-7, so the J call may be wrong. The CDR3 is made up of 16 amino acids. Germline V lookup: CDR1 SGHRS, CDR2 YFSETQ.

This rearrangement joins TRBV9 to TRBJ1-2; 7 bases match TRBD1. Per germline, CDR1 SGDLS and CDR2 YYNGEE. This CDR3 has 15 residues. Germline trimming cut 0 bases from V and 4 bases from J; bases unmatched to any gene: 6. This CDR3 reads CASSVGQGTLYGYTF. For the CDR3, the DNA is TGTGCCAGCAGCGTAGGACAGGGAACTCTCTATGGCTACACCTTC.

V and J are TRBV7-8 and TRBJ1-2; maybe TRBD1 (5 bases). The ends were cut back, 0 bases at V and 4 bases at J, with 15 bases in the middle. There are 16 residues in the CDR3. CDR1 and CDR2 (germline): SGHVS, FQNEAQ. The CDR3 spells CASSLADPSRGYGYTF. The CDR3 DNA follows: TGTGCCAGCAGCTTAGCGGACCCGAGTAGGGGCTATGGCTACACCTTC.

This clonotype showed up just a few times. The chain joins TRBV20-1 to TRBJ2-3; D not certain. There are 13 residues in the CDR3. The germline V and J ends were trimmed by 4 bases and 1 base, with 9 bases remaining between them. From germline, CDR1 is DFQATT and CDR2 SNEGSKA (reference sequence). CDR3 amino acids: CSAKGPGTDTQYF. Written as DNA, the CDR3 is TGCAGTGCTAAAGGGCCAGGCACAGATACGCAGTATTTT.

The genes are TRBV12-3 or TRBV12-4 and TRBJ2-7; D possibly matches TRBD1 or TRBD2 (5 bases each). Trimming pared 3 bases from V and 10 bases from J, leaving 16 bases between. The CDR3 covers 13 residues. CDR3 in amino acids: CASSFGDGEAQYF. CDR3 DNA sequence: TGTGCCAGCAGTTTCGGGGACGGAGAGGCCCAGTACTTC.